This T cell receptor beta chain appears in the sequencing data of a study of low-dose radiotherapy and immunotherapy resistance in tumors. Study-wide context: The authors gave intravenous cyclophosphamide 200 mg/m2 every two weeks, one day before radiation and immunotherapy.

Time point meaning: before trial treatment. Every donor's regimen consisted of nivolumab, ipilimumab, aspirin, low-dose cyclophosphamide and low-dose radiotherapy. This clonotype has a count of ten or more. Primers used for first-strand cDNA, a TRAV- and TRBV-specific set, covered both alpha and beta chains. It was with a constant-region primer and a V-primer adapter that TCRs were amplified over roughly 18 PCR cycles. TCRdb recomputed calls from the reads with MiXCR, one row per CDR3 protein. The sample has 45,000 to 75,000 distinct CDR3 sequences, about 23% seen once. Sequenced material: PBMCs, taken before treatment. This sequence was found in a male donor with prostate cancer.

CDR3 residues: CASSLAGVSTGELFF. DNA for the CDR3: TGTGCCAGCTCCTTAGCGGGAGTAAGCACCGGGGAGCTGTTTTTT. The genes are TRBV28 and TRBJ2-2, with 9 bases identical to TRBD2. The trim removed 8 bases at V and 4 bases at J, leaving 8 bases unmatched. The CDR3 loop spans 15 amino acids. Germline V gene sequence: CDR1 MDHEN, CDR2 SYDVKM.